This T cell receptor (beta chain) is from a study of T cell repertoires in cytomegalovirus infection (dated by TCRdb to the late 2010s). Regarding the study in general: Donor HLA type was relevant to the analysis, because carriage of CMV infection together with the matching HLA type was indicated by public TCR beta signatures. Summary of the overall study and its limitations: Carriers of CMV infection plus the relevant HLA type were discriminated by the cumulative frequency of public TCR beta family members in the study cohort and in an independent roughly 380-donor cohort. The ex vivo response was dominated by HLA-C-restricted CMV-specific TCR beta clonotypes, which also provided the single most frequent clonotype in two of eight donors.

Turning to this clonotype: The clone's antigen remains unknown. Base qualities are not provided; no much larger clone lies one nucleotide away.

Sequencing relied on an Illumina HiSeq 1500. TCRdb handled the public reads itself, with Q25 trimming in fastp and clone calling in MiXCR, and kept productive beta chains. Records with the same CDR3 protein are collapsed into one entry carrying the most frequent genes and DNA. Present in this sample are around 350,000 distinct CDR3 sequences, over 15% of which were seen just once. The ten most abundant clones make up 8.5% to 10% of the sample. CDR1 and CDR2 (MNHEY, SVGEGT) derive from the germline V gene. V sheds 2 bases and J sheds 6 bases, leaving 20 bases between their ends. Inclusive of the bounding cysteine and phenylalanine, the CDR3 is 16 residues long. The DNA shown is the 48-base CDR3, in frame from base 1.

The sequence is built from TRBV6-2 or TRBV6-3 and TRBJ2-7, with TRBD2 perhaps the D gene, on 5 matching bases. Input material: PBMCs. The receptor's source is a human donor in good health (CMV status not recorded). Some clones in this sample may be carry-over from other donors' samples. The CDR3 in this case is CASSYRGQIKGSEQYF. The DNA reads TGTGCCAGCAGTTACCGCGGCCAGATAAAAGGGAGCGAGCAGTACTTC.